This T cell receptor beta chain was sequenced during a study of regulatory T cells in long-lasting Graves disease. Study results and caveats: Patients with persistent disease showed a bias toward TRBV28, TRBJ1-2 and TRBJ2-5.

The CDR3 is made up of 15 amino acids. The germline gives CDR1 SSHAT, CDR2 FNYEAQ (reference sequence). Time point noted: persistent/refractory GD, antithyroid drugs over 5 years with positive TRAb. RNA isolated from PBMCs was used to make the TCR library. In regard to this clonotype: Its antigen is currently unknown. One end of the junction is discordant with germline, which a read error may explain.

To make TCR beta libraries, researchers used iRepertoire HTBI primers and Arm-PCR of CDR3 regions. MiXCR was run by TCRdb on the multiplex PCR reads, yielding one entry per CDR3 protein. This table has about 310,000 distinct CDR3 sequences, around 20% appearing once. This sequence was found in a female donor with Graves disease. The sequencing used peripheral blood mononuclear cells (PBMCs), collected when the disease was refractory, from a patient treated with antithyroid drugs. The genes are TRBV7-7 and TRBJ2-6; 8 bases align to TRBD1. The CDR3 region is CASSLNTDRGNVLTF. The DNA for the CDR3 is TGTGCTAGCAGCCTTAACACTGACAGGGGTAACGTCCTGACTTTC.